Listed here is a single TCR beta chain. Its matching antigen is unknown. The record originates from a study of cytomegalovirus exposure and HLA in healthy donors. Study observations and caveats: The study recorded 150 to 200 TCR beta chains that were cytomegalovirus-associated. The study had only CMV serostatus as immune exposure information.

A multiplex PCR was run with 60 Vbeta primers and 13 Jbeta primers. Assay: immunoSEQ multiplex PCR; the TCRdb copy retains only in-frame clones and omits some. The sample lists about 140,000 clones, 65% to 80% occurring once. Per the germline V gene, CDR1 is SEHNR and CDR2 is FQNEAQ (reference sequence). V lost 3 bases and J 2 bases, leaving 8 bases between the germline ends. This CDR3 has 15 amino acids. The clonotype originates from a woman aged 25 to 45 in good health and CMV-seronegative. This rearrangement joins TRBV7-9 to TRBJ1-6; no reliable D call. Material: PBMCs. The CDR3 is CASSFAVTYNSPLHF. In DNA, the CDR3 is TGTGCCAGCAGCTTCGCAGTGACCTATAATTCACCCCTCCACTTT.